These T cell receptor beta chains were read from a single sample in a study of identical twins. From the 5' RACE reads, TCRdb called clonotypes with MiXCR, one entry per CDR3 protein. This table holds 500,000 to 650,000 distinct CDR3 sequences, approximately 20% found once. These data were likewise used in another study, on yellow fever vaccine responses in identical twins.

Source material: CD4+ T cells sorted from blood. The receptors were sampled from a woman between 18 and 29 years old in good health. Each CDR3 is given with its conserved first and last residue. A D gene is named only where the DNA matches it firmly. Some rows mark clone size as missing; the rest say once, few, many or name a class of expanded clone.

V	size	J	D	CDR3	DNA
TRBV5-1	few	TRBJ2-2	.	CASSLPDHTGELFF	TGCGCCAGCAGCTTACCAGATCACACCGGGGAGCTGTTTTTT
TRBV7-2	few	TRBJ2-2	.	CASSLETLTTGELFF	TGTGCCAGCAGCTTAGAAACGTTGACCACCGGGGAGCTGTTTTTT
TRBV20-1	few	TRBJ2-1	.	CSARVRGKSYNEQFF	TGCAGTGCTAGAGTGCGGGGCAAATCCTACAATGAGCAGTTCTTC
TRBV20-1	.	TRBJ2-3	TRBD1	CSATGGEGRPQYF	TGCAGTGCTACAGGGGGCGAGGGCAGGCCGCAGTATTTT
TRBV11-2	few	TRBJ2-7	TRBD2	CASSLGVGLAGGSYEQYF	TGTGCCAGCAGCCTAGGGGTTGGACTAGCGGGAGGGTCGTACGAGCAGTACTTC
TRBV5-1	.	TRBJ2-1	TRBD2	CASRVRGETYNEQFF	TGCGCCAGCAGGGTGCGGGGGGAAACCTACAATGAGCAGTTCTTC
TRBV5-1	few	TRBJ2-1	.	CASSPPLELSYNEQFF	TGCGCCAGCAGCCCCCCTCTGGAGCTCTCCTACAATGAGCAGTTCTTC
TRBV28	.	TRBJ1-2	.	CASSSPGYGYTF	TGTGCCAGCAGTTCCCCAGGCTATGGCTACACCTTC
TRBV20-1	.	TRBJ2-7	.	CSARAGNFYEQYF	TGCAGTGCTAGAGCGGGCAACTTCTACGAGCAGTACTTC
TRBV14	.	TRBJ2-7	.	CASSQGEGGHEQYF	TGTGCCAGCAGCCAAGGAGAGGGGGGCCACGAGCAGTACTTC
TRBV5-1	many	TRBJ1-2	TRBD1	CASSLGQGDGGYTF	TGCGCCAGCAGCCTAGGACAGGGTGATGGGGGCTACACCTTC
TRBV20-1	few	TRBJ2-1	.	CSARDRTGYINEQFF	TGCAGTGCTAGAGATAGAACAGGGTATATCAATGAGCAGTTCTTC
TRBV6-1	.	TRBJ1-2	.	CASRRDLGNYGYTF	TGTGCCAGCAGGCGAGACTTGGGGAACTATGGCTACACCTTC
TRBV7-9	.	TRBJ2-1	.	CASSFYLGLALNNEQFF	TGTGCCAGCAGCTTTTATTTAGGTCTAGCTCTAAACAATGAGCAGTTCTTC
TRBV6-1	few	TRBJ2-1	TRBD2	CASVWTSGSEQFF	TGTGCCAGCGTCTGGACTAGCGGGTCTGAGCAGTTCTTC
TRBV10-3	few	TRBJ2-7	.	CAISEPLSGSYEQYF	TGTGCCATCAGTGAGCCACTAAGCGGTTCCTACGAGCAGTACTTC
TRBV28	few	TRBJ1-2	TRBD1	CASSVQPDRSGYTF	TGTGCCAGCAGTGTCCAACCGGACAGGTCAGGCTACACCTTC
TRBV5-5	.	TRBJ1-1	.	CASSDGHPRYTEAFF	TGTGCCAGCAGCGACGGGCACCCGCGGTACACTGAAGCTTTCTTT
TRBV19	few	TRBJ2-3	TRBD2	CASSRGGLAGTDTQYF	TGTGCCAGTAGTAGAGGCGGACTAGCGGGGACAGATACGCAGTATTTT
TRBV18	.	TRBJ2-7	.	CASSPGSSSYEQYF	TGTGCCAGCTCACCAGGTTCCAGTTCCTACGAGCAGTACTTC
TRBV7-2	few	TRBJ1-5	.	CASSRRAGQLSNQPQHF	TGTGCCAGCAGCCGTCGGGCTGGACAGCTGAGCAATCAGCCCCAGCATTTT
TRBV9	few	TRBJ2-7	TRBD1	CASSVGQGLEQYF	TGTGCCAGCAGCGTCGGACAGGGTCTCGAGCAGTACTTC
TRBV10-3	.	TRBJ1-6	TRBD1	CAIRDGTANNSPLHF	TGTGCCATCAGGGATGGGACAGCAAATAATTCACCCCTCCACTTT
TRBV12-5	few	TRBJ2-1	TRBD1	CASGFGDSSYNEQFF	TGTGCTAGTGGTTTTGGGGACAGCTCCTACAATGAGCAGTTCTTC